A selection of T cell receptor beta chains follows, all from one sample in a study of shared clonotypes between healthy human individuals. The method was immunoSEQ multiplex PCR; TCRdb's version includes in-frame clones alone and lacks a portion of them. The sample contains 2 million to 2.5 million clones, about 93% of which appear only once. The sample was naive CD8+ T cells from PBMCs. All receptors derive from a man aged 18 to 29 in good health. Some clones in this sample may be carry-over from other donors' samples. CDR3s include the opening cysteine and the closing phenylalanine or tryptophan. The D gene is left open where the match is weak. Expanded clones are given a class, and other clones once, few, many or no size at all.

clone_size,v_call,d_call,j_call,cdr3_aa,cdr3_nt
once,TRBV28,-,TRBJ2-3,CASTSTGKSTDTQYF,TGTGCCAGCACCTCGACAGGAAAAAGCACAGATACGCAGTATTTT
-,TRBV7-8,-,TRBJ2-7,CASSLYTGTSYEQYF,TGTGCCAGCAGCTTATACACGGGAACTAGTTACGAGCAGTACTTC
-,TRBV9,TRBD2,TRBJ2-7,CASSTSSASGRDAYEQYF,TGTGCCAGCAGCACCTCATCAGCCAGCGGGAGGGACGCCTACGAGCAGTACTTC
-,TRBV4-3,TRBD2,TRBJ2-3,CASSRSGNADTQYF,TGCGCCAGCAGTCGAAGCGGGAACGCAGATACGCAGTATTTT
-,TRBV5-1,TRBD1,TRBJ2-7,CASSPSYTGTGTHEQYF,TGCGCCAGCAGCCCCAGCTACACCGGGACAGGGACGCACGAGCAGTACTTC
-,TRBV5-4,TRBD2,TRBJ2-1,CASSLRPPPRREDYNEQFF,TGTGCCAGCAGCTTAAGGCCTCCGCCTCGGCGGGAGGACTACAATGAGCAGTTCTTC
once,TRBV19,-,TRBJ1-5,CASSDLGLSNQPQHF,TGTGCCAGTAGTGACCTGGGCCTGAGCAATCAGCCCCAGCATTTT
-,TRBV4-1,TRBD1,TRBJ1-2,CASSRRDRGGNYGYTF,TGCGCCAGCAGCCGCCGGGACAGGGGTGGTAACTATGGCTACACCTTC
-,TRBV29-1,-,TRBJ2-7,CSVDSGPGYEQYF,TGCAGCGTTGATTCGGGGCCTGGGTACGAGCAGTACTTC
-,TRBV7-9,-,TRBJ1-2,CASSRPVSNYGYTF,TGTGCCAGCAGCCGCCCGGTTTCTAACTATGGCTACACCTTC
-,TRBV10-3,-,TRBJ2-2,CAISDRDSNLNTGELFF,TGTGCCATCAGTGACAGGGACTCCAACTTGAACACCGGGGAGCTGTTTTTT
-,TRBV15,TRBD1,TRBJ2-7,CATSRTHGQGSHEQYF,TGTGCCACCAGCAGGACCCACGGACAGGGGTCCCACGAGCAGTACTTC
once,TRBV7-3,-,TRBJ2-3,CASSPGFGTPTPTQYF,TGTGCCAGCAGCCCCGGTTTCGGGACTCCGACGCCGACGCAGTATTTT
-,TRBV7-9,-,TRBJ2-7,CASSSGPWDYEQYF,TGTGCCAGCAGCTCGGGTCCCTGGGACTACGAGCAGTACTTC
-,TRBV6-5,-,TRBJ2-5,CASSYRQIQETQYF,TGTGCCAGCAGTTACAGACAGATCCAAGAGACCCAGTACTTC
-,TRBV4-1,TRBD2,TRBJ2-1,CASSQALTSPYNEQFF,TGCGCCAGCAGCCAAGCCCTGACTAGCCCCTACAATGAGCAGTTCTTC
-,TRBV27,TRBD2,TRBJ2-1,CASKRLAGQNEQFF,TGTGCCAGCAAGCGGCTAGCGGGACAAAATGAGCAGTTCTTC
-,TRBV28,-,TRBJ2-7,CASSPLARANHEQYF,TGTGCCAGCAGCCCCTTAGCCAGGGCCAACCACGAGCAGTACTTC
-,TRBV7-2,-,TRBJ2-7,CASSRGSYEQYF,TGTGCCAGCAGCCGGGGCTCCTACGAGCAGTACTTC
-,TRBV5-4,-,TRBJ2-1,CASSLVGGGEQFF,TGTGCCAGCAGCTTGGTAGGTGGCGGTGAGCAGTTCTTC
-,TRBV7-6,-,TRBJ2-7,CASSLDGQSKAYEQYF,TGTGCCAGCAGCTTAGATGGGCAGTCGAAGGCCTACGAGCAGTACTTC
-,TRBV28,-,TRBJ2-2,CASSRPHEGTGELFF,TGTGCCAGCAGTCGCCCGCATGAGGGAACCGGGGAGCTGTTTTTT
-,TRBV19,TRBD2,TRBJ2-1,CASSMGPAAGSNEQFF,TGTGCCAGTAGCATGGGGCCCGCAGCGGGGAGCAATGAGCAGTTCTTC
-,TRBV18,-,TRBJ2-1,CASSPPAIESSYNEQFF,TGTGCCAGCTCACCACCGGCCATTGAGAGCTCCTACAATGAGCAGTTCTTC
-,TRBV14,TRBD1,TRBJ1-1,CASSPNDRGATEAFF,TGTGCCAGCAGCCCCAACGACAGGGGCGCGACCGAAGCTTTCTTT
-,TRBV15,-,TRBJ2-2,CATDTRGIGTGELFF,TGTGCCACCGACACGAGGGGGATTGGGACCGGGGAGCTGTTTTTT
-,TRBV4-3,TRBD1,TRBJ1-5,CASSSGTGENQPQHF,TGCGCCAGCAGTTCGGGGACAGGTGAGAATCAGCCCCAGCATTTT
-,TRBV30,-,TRBJ1-4,CAWSVTAATNEKLFF,TGTGCCTGGAGTGTAACGGCTGCAACTAATGAAAAACTGTTTTTT
-,TRBV5-1,-,TRBJ2-6,CASTPTPLGPTSGANVLTF,TGCGCCAGCACCCCGACCCCTCTGGGACCCACGTCGGGGGCCAACGTCCTGACTTTC
-,TRBV6-5,-,TRBJ1-5,CASSYSRGSNQPQHF,TGTGCCAGCAGTTACTCACGAGGGAGCAATCAGCCCCAGCATTTT
-,TRBV7-9,-,TRBJ1-2,CASSLGDPHYGYTF,TGTGCCAGCAGCTTAGGGGACCCACACTATGGCTACACCTTC
-,TRBV9,TRBD2,TRBJ2-2,CASSGLAGGTGELFF,TGTGCCAGCAGCGGACTAGCGGGAGGAACCGGGGAGCTGTTTTTT
-,TRBV10-2,-,TRBJ2-7,CASSEDPRRITTYEQYF,TGCGCCAGCAGTGAGGATCCCCGCAGGATTACTACCTACGAGCAGTACTTC
-,TRBV27,TRBD2,TRBJ2-1,CASSSLLGLGYNEQFF,TGTGCCAGCAGTTCCCTCCTAGGACTAGGCTACAATGAGCAGTTCTTC
-,TRBV5-8,-,TRBJ1-1,CASSLDFGTVNTEAFF,TGTGCCAGCAGCTTGGATTTCGGGACGGTGAACACTGAAGCTTTCTTT
-,TRBV4-3,-,TRBJ2-7,CASSQDYPRSGDEQYF,TGCGCCAGCAGCCAAGATTATCCCCGGTCAGGGGACGAGCAGTACTTC
-,TRBV4-1,TRBD1,TRBJ2-7,CASSQDRQGPYEQYF,TGCGCCAGCAGCCAAGACCGACAGGGGCCCTACGAGCAGTACTTC
-,TRBV6-6,-,TRBJ2-5,CASSPSVQETQYF,TGTGCCAGCAGCCCCTCGGTGCAAGAGACCCAGTACTTC
once,TRBV28,-,TRBJ1-2,CASRNTGTRGLGYTF,TGTGCCAGCAGAAATACCGGGACTAGGGGTCTGGGCTACACCTTC
-,TRBV7-2,-,TRBJ2-3,CASSLGRGASTDTQYF,TGTGCCAGCAGCCTGGGGAGAGGGGCTAGCACAGATACGCAGTATTTT